Listed below are T cell receptor beta chains from one sample, sequenced in a study of cytomegalovirus exposure and HLA in healthy donors. TCRdb's table, derived via immunoSEQ multiplex PCR, lists solely in-frame clones and lacks some. The table lists 220,000 or so clones. The specimen sequenced was PBMCs. The receptors were sampled from a girl aged 2 to 10 in good health and CMV-seropositive. The CDR3 runs from the conserved cysteine through the conserved F or W. Each record gives: V gene, J gene, D gene, CDR3 DNA, CDR3 protein. A D gene is named only where the DNA matches it firmly.

V gene: TRBV10-3; J gene: TRBJ1-2; D gene: TRBD1; CDR3 DNA: TGTGCCATCACCAGGGACAGGGCATTTGATGGCTACACCTTC; CDR3 protein: CAITRDRAFDGYTF
V gene: TRBV5-1; J gene: TRBJ2-5; D gene: TRBD1; CDR3 DNA: TGCGCCAGCAGCGTGACAGGGCAAGAGACCCAGTACTTC; CDR3 protein: CASSVTGQETQYF
V gene: TRBV29-1; J gene: TRBJ2-1; D gene: TRBD2; CDR3 DNA: TGCAGCGTTGAAGGGGGACTAGCGGGAAATGAGCAGTTCTTC; CDR3 protein: CSVEGGLAGNEQFF
V gene: TRBV10-3; J gene: TRBJ2-7; D gene: -; CDR3 DNA: TGTGCCATCAGTGAGTCGAGAGAACGCGAGCAGTACTTC; CDR3 protein: CAISESREREQYF
V gene: TRBV29-1; J gene: TRBJ2-5; D gene: TRBD1; CDR3 DNA: TGCAGCGCGGGGGACAGGGGTGGAGAGACCCAGTACTTC; CDR3 protein: CSAGDRGGETQYF
V gene: TRBV5-1; J gene: TRBJ2-3; D gene: -; CDR3 DNA: TGCGCCAGCAGCTTGGGGGGCCTTACAGGGACCCTCATAGATACGCAGTATTTT; CDR3 protein: CASSLGGLTGTLIDTQYF
V gene: TRBV6-6; J gene: TRBJ2-2; D gene: TRBD1; CDR3 DNA: TGTGCCAGCAGTTACGGGGGACAGGGGGCAGCCGGGGAGCTGTTTTTT; CDR3 protein: CASSYGGQGAAGELFF
V gene: TRBV9; J gene: TRBJ2-7; D gene: TRBD2; CDR3 DNA: TGTGCCAGCAGCGTAGGGACTAGCGGGAGTTACGAGCAGTACTTC; CDR3 protein: CASSVGTSGSYEQYF
V gene: TRBV19; J gene: TRBJ2-1; D gene: -; CDR3 DNA: TGTGCCAGTAGTACCCCGGGGTCCAATGAGCAGTTCTTC; CDR3 protein: CASSTPGSNEQFF
V gene: TRBV6-5; J gene: TRBJ2-7; D gene: TRBD1; CDR3 DNA: TGTGCCAGCAGGTACGGATCCGGGACAGGGTCCTACGAGCAGTACTTC; CDR3 protein: CASRYGSGTGSYEQYF
V gene: TRBV9; J gene: TRBJ2-1; D gene: -; CDR3 DNA: TGTGCCAGCAGCCCCGTACAGGACAATGAGCAGTTCTTC; CDR3 protein: CASSPVQDNEQFF
V gene: TRBV19; J gene: TRBJ2-7; D gene: TRBD2; CDR3 DNA: TGTGCCAGTAGTGTGGGACTAGGCGGGGAGCAGTACTTC; CDR3 protein: CASSVGLGGEQYF
V gene: TRBV11-3; J gene: TRBJ2-5; D gene: -; CDR3 DNA: TGTGCCAGCAGCTTGACAGAGCAAGAGACCCAGTACTTC; CDR3 protein: CASSLTEQETQYF
V gene: TRBV28; J gene: TRBJ2-1; D gene: -; CDR3 DNA: TGTGCCAGCAGTTCACCTCCTGGACTCCCCTACAATGAGCAGTTCTTC; CDR3 protein: CASSSPPGLPYNEQFF
V gene: TRBV7-8; J gene: TRBJ1-5; D gene: -; CDR3 DNA: TGTGCCAGCAGCTTAGATGGAGCGCCCGAAAATCAGCCCCAGCATTTT; CDR3 protein: CASSLDGAPENQPQHF
V gene: TRBV11-2; J gene: TRBJ1-1; D gene: TRBD1; CDR3 DNA: TGTGCCAGCAGTTTGACAGGGGGCGTAAGCACTGAAGCTTTCTTT; CDR3 protein: CASSLTGGVSTEAFF
V gene: TRBV6-1; J gene: TRBJ2-7; D gene: -; CDR3 DNA: TGTGCCAGCAGTGATATTACAGGAATTAACCCCTACGAGCAGTACTTC; CDR3 protein: CASSDITGINPYEQYF
V gene: TRBV10-1; J gene: TRBJ2-1; D gene: -; CDR3 DNA: TGCGCCAGCAGTGAGTCTAAACAGGTTACCTACAATGAGCGGTTCTTC; CDR3 protein: CASSESKQVTYNERFF
V gene: TRBV7-9; J gene: TRBJ1-2; D gene: -; CDR3 DNA: TGTGCCAGCAGCGCCAACACAGGGTCAGATGGCTACACCTTC; CDR3 protein: CASSANTGSDGYTF
V gene: TRBV9; J gene: TRBJ2-5; D gene: -; CDR3 DNA: TGTGCCAGCAGCAATGGCGAGACCCAGTACTTC; CDR3 protein: CASSNGETQYF
V gene: TRBV28; J gene: TRBJ2-3; D gene: TRBD2; CDR3 DNA: TGTGCCAGCAGTTTGGGGACGGGAGGGCCTTCCACAGATACGCAGTATTTT; CDR3 protein: CASSLGTGGPSTDTQYF
V gene: TRBV6-1; J gene: TRBJ1-2; D gene: TRBD1; CDR3 DNA: TGTGCCAGCAGCGCCCTGACAGGGGTGAATGGCTACACCTTC; CDR3 protein: CASSALTGVNGYTF
V gene: TRBV7-9; J gene: TRBJ2-7; D gene: TRBD2; CDR3 DNA: TGTGCCAGCAGCCAGACTAGCGGCGAGCAGTACTTC; CDR3 protein: CASSQTSGEQYF
V gene: TRBV7-8; J gene: TRBJ2-6; D gene: TRBD1; CDR3 DNA: TGTGCCAGCAGCTATTCGGGACAGTCCTCTGGGGCCAACGTCCTGACTTTC; CDR3 protein: CASSYSGQSSGANVLTF
V gene: TRBV7-9; J gene: TRBJ2-1; D gene: -; CDR3 DNA: TGTGCCAGCAGCCTCCGACGACTTAGCGACAATGAGCAGTTCTTC; CDR3 protein: CASSLRRLSDNEQFF
V gene: TRBV28; J gene: TRBJ2-6; D gene: TRBD1; CDR3 DNA: TGTGCCAGCAGTTGGACAGGAGGCTCTGGGGCCAACGTCCTGACTTTC; CDR3 protein: CASSWTGGSGANVLTF
V gene: TRBV7-9; J gene: TRBJ1-1; D gene: TRBD1; CDR3 DNA: TGTGCCAGCAGCCGGACAGGCCCTAACACTGAAGCTTTCTTT; CDR3 protein: CASSRTGPNTEAFF
V gene: TRBV28; J gene: TRBJ1-4; D gene: TRBD1; CDR3 DNA: TGTGCCAGCAGTCCCCGAGGTCGGGGGACAGGGGGCCGGAGTCGTGAAAAACTGTTTTTT; CDR3 protein: CASSPRGRGTGGRSREKLFF
V gene: TRBV2; J gene: TRBJ2-6; D gene: -; CDR3 DNA: TGTGCCAGCAGTGAAGCGCTTCGAGTAACCGGGACTGGGGCCAACGTCCTGACTTTC; CDR3 protein: CASSEALRVTGTGANVLTF
V gene: TRBV7-3; J gene: TRBJ2-1; D gene: -; CDR3 DNA: TGTGCCAGCAGCTTTCGTTCGGGTGAGCAGTTCTTC; CDR3 protein: CASSFRSGEQFF
V gene: TRBV18; J gene: TRBJ2-5; D gene: -; CDR3 DNA: TGTGCCAGCTCACCGGATGAAATAGAGGCCCAGTACTTC; CDR3 protein: CASSPDEIEAQYF
V gene: TRBV2; J gene: TRBJ1-2; D gene: -; CDR3 DNA: TGTGCCAGCAGTGAGGACAGTAAGGATGGCTACACCTTC; CDR3 protein: CASSEDSKDGYTF